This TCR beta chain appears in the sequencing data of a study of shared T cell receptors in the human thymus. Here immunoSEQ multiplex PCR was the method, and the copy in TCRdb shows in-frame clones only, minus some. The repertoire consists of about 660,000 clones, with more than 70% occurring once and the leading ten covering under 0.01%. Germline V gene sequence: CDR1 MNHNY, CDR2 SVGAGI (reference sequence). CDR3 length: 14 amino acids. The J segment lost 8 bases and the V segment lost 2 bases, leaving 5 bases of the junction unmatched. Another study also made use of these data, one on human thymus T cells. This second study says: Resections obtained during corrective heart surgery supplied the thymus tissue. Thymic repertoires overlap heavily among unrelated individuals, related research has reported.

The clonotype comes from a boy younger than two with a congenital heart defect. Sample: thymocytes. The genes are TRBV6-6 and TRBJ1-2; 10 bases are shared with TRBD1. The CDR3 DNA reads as TGTGCCAGCAGTTACGGGACAGGGGAAGGGGGCTACACCTTC. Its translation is CASSYGTGEGGYTF.